This T cell receptor (beta chain) was sequenced in a study of molecular identifiers for immune sequencing clone quantification. As for the study in general: Replicates split RNA from approximately 20,000 or 100,000 naive CD8 cells five ways, and the researchers sequenced four portions.

The germline gives CDR1 MNHEY, CDR2 SVGAGI. This CDR3 comprises 15 residues. Trimming took 6 bases from V and 8 from J, leaving 20 bases between them. Bulk TCR libraries used previously described methods and listed TCR primers. In TCRdb, the PCR reads were re-called with MiXCR into one record per CDR3 protein. The table lists around 470,000 distinct CDR3 sequences, 20% to 25% of them singletons. The TCR sequence derives from a human donor in good health. Some libraries in this study had Jurkat cell RNA spiked in. Specimen: naive CD8+ T cells from blood, with Jurkat cell RNA spiked in. Subset: FACS-sorted CD8+CD4-CCR7+CD45RA+ naive T cells. The chain joins TRBV6-5 to TRBJ2-1; maybe TRBD2 (5 bases). The CDR3 nucleotides are TGTGCCAGCAGCACCCCGTCGGGGAGTTTAGATGAGCAGTTCTTC. It codes for CASSTPSGSLDEQFF.